This entry lists 27 T cell receptor beta chains sequenced from one sample in a study of T cell responses to AZD1222 COVID-19 vaccine. Only in-frame clones appear in the TCRdb table, and some are missing; sequencing was by immunoSEQ multiplex PCR. The repertoire consists of 130,000 to 150,000 clones, with over 85% occurring once and the leading ten covering over 1.5%. The starting material was peripheral blood, obtained on day 0 of AZD1222 vaccination. The receptor set was obtained from an adult in good health.

As DNA, the CDR3 is TGTGCCAGCAGCCCCGGCGGCAGGGTCATACGGTACAATGAGCAGTTCTTC. This codes for CASSPGGRVIRYNEQFF. This rearrangement joins TRBV7-7 to TRBJ2-1; tentative D call: TRBD1 (5 bases). This CDR3 comprises 17 residues. Germline values: CDR1 SSHAT, CDR2 FNYEAQ (reference sequence). Trimming stripped 5 bases from V and 4 bases from J, with 21 bases between.

The V call is TRBV25-1, the J call TRBJ1-2, with a weak D call TRBD1 (6 bases). The germline V and J ends were trimmed by 4 bases and 7 bases, with 16 bases remaining between them. The CDR3 contains 14 residues. CDR1 and CDR2 (germline): MGHDK, SYGVNS. Here the CDR3 reads CASSVQTGFSGYTF. For the CDR3, the DNA is TGTGCCAGCAGTGTCCAGACAGGATTTAGTGGCTACACCTTC.

This rearrangement joins TRBV7-9 to TRBJ2-7; the match to TRBD2 covers 11 bases. The length of the CDR3 is 16 residues. Germline assignment: CDR1 SEHNR and CDR2 FQNEAQ (reference sequence). V lost 2 bases and J lost 4; bases outside the gene matches: 7. The CDR3 sequence is CASSLMVLAGVYEQYF. CDR3 DNA: TGTGCCAGCAGCTTAATGGTACTAGCGGGAGTTTACGAGCAGTACTTC.

The chain employs TRBV2 and TRBJ2-2, with 13 bases fitting TRBD2. Germline CDR1 and CDR2: SNHLY and FYNNEI. The CDR3 has 15 residues. Trimming took 6 bases from V and 5 from J; bases not matched to a gene: 3. CDR3 nucleotide sequence: TGTGCCAGCAGGGGACTAGCGGGACGAACCGGGGAGCTGTTTTTT. It codes for CASRGLAGRTGELFF. Based on the CDR3 plus reference TRBV2 and TRBJ2-2, the full variable domain is EPEVTQTPSHQVTQMGQEVILRCVPISNHLYFYWYRQILGQKVEFLVSFYNNEISEKSEIFDDQFSVERPDGSNFTLKIRSTKLEDSAMYFCASRGLAGRTGELFFGEGSRLTVL.

The chain combines TRBV7-2 with TRBJ2-1; perhaps TRBD1 as D (6 bases). The germline CDR1 and CDR2 sequences are SGHTA and FQGNSA. Trimming stripped 3 bases from V and 1 base from J, with 10 bases between. The CDR3 length is 15 residues. CDR3 loop: CASSFSRGSYNEQFF. CDR3 DNA sequence: TGTGCCAGCAGCTTCAGCAGGGGATCCTACAATGAGCAGTTCTTC.

This clone is a singleton in its sample. Additional DNA sequences in this sample encode the identical CDR3. The chain recombines TRBV15 with TRBJ2-1, with TRBD1 matching 8 bases. Germline V gives CDR1 LNHNV, CDR2 YYDKDF (reference sequence). The CDR3 sequence is 15 residues long. V shed 1 base, J shed 1 base, and the junction held 0 bases outside the gene matches. CDR3 DNA: TGTGCCACCAGCAGAGGGACAGGGTCCTACAATGAGCAGTTCTTC. As protein: CATSRGTGSYNEQFF.

This clone has just one count. In DNA, the CDR3 is TGTGCCAGCAGTTACTCTTGGGAGCTCCGGGGAAAACTGTTTTTT. It codes for CASSYSWELRGKLFF. The chain carries TRBV6-5 and TRBJ1-4; D unclear. Trimming left V 0 bases short and J 10 bases short, with 15 bases between. The CDR3 is 15 amino acids. Germline loops: CDR1 MNHEY, CDR2 SVGAGI.

The V call is TRBV19, the J call TRBJ1-5; D is unresolved. Germline V CDR1 and CDR2: LNHDA, SQIVND (reference sequence). This CDR3 spans 14 amino acids. Between the trimmed V and J ends, which lost 11 bases and 5 bases, there was a span of 19 bases. The CDR3 loop reads CASCGQIDYQPQHF. The CDR3 DNA follows: TGTGCCTCCTGCGGCCAGATTGACTATCAGCCCCAGCATTTT.

To note about this clone: Other DNA sequences in the same sample also yield this CDR3. The rearrangement uses TRBV6-5 and TRBJ2-7; TRBD1 might be the D (6 bases). The CDR3 has 15 amino acids. Trimming removed 0 bases at V and 2 bases at J, with 11 bases between. Per the germline V gene, CDR1 is MNHEY and CDR2 is SVGAGI. The CDR3 loop reads CASSYSSGAAYEQYF. CDR3 DNA sequence: TGTGCCAGCAGTTACTCGTCAGGGGCAGCCTACGAGCAGTACTTC.

This clone was seen only a few times. V usage is TRBV5-1 and J usage is TRBJ2-7, with TRBD1 matching over 9 bases. This CDR3 comprises 16 residues. Germline lookup yields CDR1 SGHRS and CDR2 YFSETQ. The V segment lost 4 bases and the J segment 2 bases; nucleotides outside the gene matches: 10. This CDR3 reads CASSDAPGQGAYEQYF. The CDR3 DNA reads as TGCGCCAGCAGCGACGCCCCGGGACAGGGAGCCTACGAGCAGTACTTC. The whole variable domain, filled in from reference TRBV5-1 and TRBJ2-7, reads KAGVTQTPRYLIKTRGQQVTLSCSPISGHRSVSWYQQTPGQGLQFLFEYFSETQRNKGNFPGRFSGRQFSNSRSEMNVSTLELGDSALYLCASSDAPGQGAYEQYFGPGTRLTVT.

This chain joins TRBV25-1 and TRBJ2-1, with TRBD1 matching 7 bases. With V trimmed by 3 bases and J by 8 bases, 4 bases remained unmatched. The CDR3 loop spans 13 amino acids. CDR1 is MGHDK, CDR2 SYGVNS, per germline. CDR3 nucleotides: TGTGCCAGCAGTGACCGGGGACAGCATGAGCAGTTCTTC. This gives the protein CASSDRGQHEQFF.

This chain connects TRBV15 to TRBJ2-1; perhaps TRBD2 as D (6 bases). The CDR3 contains 14 residues. Germline V gene sequence: CDR1 LNHNV, CDR2 YYDKDF (reference sequence). Trimming removed 1 base from V and 7 bases from J, with 11 bases in between. The CDR3 here is CATSRARLVNEQFF. The CDR3 DNA reads TGTGCCACCAGCAGAGCTAGACTAGTTAATGAGCAGTTCTTC.

The chain recombines TRBV27 with TRBJ1-1; tentative D call: TRBD1 (5 bases). This CDR3 is built from 13 residues. V was cut by 3 bases and J by 3 bases, with 8 bases left in between. CDR1 and CDR2 (germline): MNHEY, SMNVEV (reference sequence). The CDR3 sequence: CASSFFRDTEAFF. CDR3 bases: TGTGCCAGCAGTTTTTTCAGGGACACTGAAGCTTTCTTT.

The chain has TRBV15 and TRBJ1-1; D unclear. CDR3 length equals 13 residues. V lost 5 bases and J 10 bases, leaving 17 bases between the germline ends. Germline CDR1 LNHNV, CDR2 YYDKDF (reference sequence). DNA for the CDR3: TGTGCCACCAGCGGTCTCATACACCGGGGAGCTTTCTTT. This gives the protein CATSGLIHRGAFF.

The chain recombines TRBV10-3 with TRBJ1-6, with D perhaps TRBD1 (6 bases). The CDR3 spans 15 residues. CDR1 and CDR2 from the germline V gene are ENHRY and SYGVKD. Trimming cost V 0 bases and J 6 bases, with 9 bases left between them. The DNA of the CDR3 is TGTGCCATCAGTGAGTCGGGGGCCCCTAATTCACCCCTCCACTTT. It encodes CAISESGAPNSPLHF.

V is TRBV6-5 and J is TRBJ2-7; D assignment may be TRBD1 or TRBD2 (6 bases each). CDR3 length: 14 amino acids. Trimming took off 0 bases at V and 7 bases at J, with 13 bases between the two ends. Germline lookup yields CDR1 MNHEY and CDR2 SVGAGI. Here the CDR3 reads CASSYSGQGREQYF. CDR3 bases: TGTGCCAGCAGTTACTCCGGGCAGGGGAGGGAGCAGTACTTC.

The V and J genes are TRBV27 and TRBJ1-1; 7 positions agree with TRBD1. CDR1 and CDR2 from the germline V gene are MNHEY and SMNVEV (reference sequence). This CDR3 has 12 amino acids. V lost 6 bases, J lost 11 bases, and 9 bases stayed unmatched. The CDR3 sequence: CASSSGGLEAFF. The CDR3 DNA reads as TGTGCCAGCAGCTCAGGGGGGTTGGAGGCTTTCTTT.

V gene TRBV28 combines with J gene TRBJ1-3; 8 bases align to TRBD1. With V trimmed by 0 bases and J by 2 bases, 3 bases remained unmatched. The germline gives CDR1 MDHEN, CDR2 SYDVKM. The CDR3 contains 16 residues. The CDR3 reads CASSLWQGATGNTIYF. The CDR3 nucleotides are TGTGCCAGCAGTTTATGGCAGGGGGCTACTGGAAACACCATATATTTT.

A word on this clone: This specimen includes other DNA sequences encoding the same CDR3. The genes are TRBV5-1 and TRBJ2-5; D is unresolved. This CDR3 contains 14 residues. V lost 0 bases and J 4 bases, leaving 10 bases between the germline ends. CDR1 and CDR2 (germline): SGHRS, YFSETQ. DNA of the CDR3: TGCGCCAGCAGCTTGGCCGGGCCGGGAGAGACCCAGTACTTC. Amino acids: CASSLAGPGETQYF. Combining the CDR3 with reference TRBV5-1 and TRBJ2-5 gives the whole variable domain KAGVTQTPRYLIKTRGQQVTLSCSPISGHRSVSWYQQTPGQGLQFLFEYFSETQRNKGNFPGRFSGRQFSNSRSEMNVSTLELGDSALYLCASSLAGPGETQYFGPGTRLLVL.

The V gene is TRBV28, the J gene TRBJ1-6; D not certain. V dropped 10 bases and J dropped 8 bases, with 24 bases sitting between them. Germline V lookup: CDR1 MDHEN, CDR2 SYDVKM. The CDR3 length is 16 residues. The CDR3: CATRPMQLGLDSPLHF. DNA of the CDR3: TGTGCCACCCGGCCCATGCAGTTGGGTTTGGATTCACCCCTCCACTTT.

The chain combines TRBV28 with TRBJ2-1, with 7 bases that match TRBD2. The V and J ends lost 6 bases and 9 bases, in that order; junction bases with no gene match: 17. This CDR3 contains 16 residues. Germline values: CDR1 MDHEN, CDR2 SYDVKM. CDR3 sequence: CASSPPRLASTGEQFF. CDR3 in DNA: TGTGCCAGCAGCCCTCCCCGACTAGCATCGACCGGTGAGCAGTTCTTC.

This chain joins TRBV7-3 and TRBJ2-2; D unclear. The germline gives CDR1 SGHTA, CDR2 FQGTGA. V was pared by 6 bases and J by 6 bases, with 14 bases between. The CDR3 contains 14 residues. In nucleotides, the CDR3 is TGTGCCAGCAGGGCACTCCGACGGGCCGGGGAGCTGTTTTTT. Translating it yields CASRALRRAGELFF.

This sequence joins TRBV2 and TRBJ1-2; the D gene is possibly TRBD1 (6 bases). CDR1 is SNHLY, CDR2 FYNNEI, per germline. There are 13 residues in the CDR3. Trimming stripped 5 bases from V and 6 bases from J, with 13 bases between. The CDR3 loop is CASSWTVANGYTF. The CDR3, as DNA: TGTGCCAGCAGTTGGACAGTCGCCAATGGCTACACCTTC.

This chain uses TRBV15 with TRBJ1-2; D is possibly TRBD1 (5 bases). V was trimmed by 0 bases and J by 7 bases, leaving 6 bases between them. There are 12 residues in the CDR3. CDR1 is LNHNV and CDR2 is YYDKDF in the germline V gene (reference sequence). The CDR3 is CATSRDQGGYTF. CDR3 in DNA: TGTGCCACCAGCAGAGATCAGGGTGGCTACACCTTC.

The genes are TRBV2 and TRBJ1-5; TRBD1 aligns across 8 bases. Looked up from germline, CDR1 is SNHLY and CDR2 is FYNNEI. The ends lost 6 bases at V and 3 bases at J; junction bases unmatched: 10. This CDR3 is 16 amino acids long. CDR3 sequence (DNA): TGTGCCAGCAGAAAGGACAGGGTGGAATACAATCAGCCCCAGCATTTT. The encoded protein is CASRKDRVEYNQPQHF.

V usage is TRBV2 and J usage is TRBJ2-1; no clear D. CDR1 is SNHLY and CDR2 is FYNNEI in the germline V gene. The CDR3 covers 13 residues. V was clipped by 6 bases and J by 0 bases, with 6 bases between them. Here the CDR3 DNA reads TGTGCCAGCAGGACTCCCTCCTACAATGAGCAGTTCTTC. Its translation: CASRTPSYNEQFF.

This clone was seen once. The chain couples TRBV24-1 to TRBJ2-7; 8 positions agree with TRBD1. The CDR3 has 15 residues. CDR1 is KGHDR and CDR2 is SFDVKD in the germline V gene. J was trimmed by 5 bases and V by 3 bases; bases with no gene match: 8. The CDR3 sequence: CATSDDRTGRDEQYF. CDR3 bases: TGTGCCACCAGTGATGATAGGACAGGGCGGGACGAGCAGTACTTC.